The subject of this entry is one T cell receptor (beta chain). The table came from immunoSEQ multiplex PCR; TCRdb's copy has only in-frame clones and leaves some out. The sample lists tens of thousands of clones; about nine tenths were seen once. These data come from a study of T cell changes during pregnancy in multiple sclerosis. Germline values: CDR1 GTSNPN, CDR2 SVGIG (reference sequence). Trimming took 3 bases from V and 5 from J, leaving 10 bases between them. The CDR3 extends over 12 amino acids. This material consisted of peripheral blood, taken in the third trimester of pregnancy. The chain recombines TRBV30 with TRBJ2-5; D is ambiguous. The clonotype originates from a female donor with multiple sclerosis, enrolled in a pregnancy study. The chain's CDR3 is CAWSAERETQYF. CDR3 in DNA: TGTGCCTGGAGCGCTGAGAGGGAGACCCAGTACTTC.